The 9 T cell receptor beta chains listed next were all sequenced from one sample in a study of cytomegalovirus exposure and HLA in healthy donors. Researchers ran the PCR with 60 Vbeta and 13 Jbeta primers. Profiled with immunoSEQ multiplex PCR; TCRdb holds only in-frame clones, not every one. This sample has 100,000 to 150,000 clones, with approximately 80% found just once. Material: PBMCs. The source of these receptors is a man aged 18 to 35 in good health and CMV-seronegative.

The rearrangement uses TRBV19 and TRBJ2-1; maybe TRBD2 (6 bases). The V gene lost 4 bases and the J gene lost 10 bases, with 26 bases spanning the gap. Germline loops: CDR1 LNHDA, CDR2 SQIVND (reference sequence). The CDR3 runs to 17 residues. This CDR3 reads CASSTDQGGFGMEEQFF. The CDR3 bases are TGTGCCAGTAGTACCGACCAGGGAGGTTTTGGTATGGAGGAGCAGTTCTTC.

The chain is built from TRBV4-1 and TRBJ1-2; unclear D gene. This CDR3 spans 13 amino acids. V was pared by 4 bases and J by 4 bases, with 10 bases between. Germline V lookup: CDR1 MGHRA, CDR2 YSYEKL. The DNA for the CDR3 is TGCGCCAGCAGCCGGCCGGGGAGCTATGGCTACACCTTC. This encodes CASSRPGSYGYTF.

The genes are TRBV2 and TRBJ2-7; possible D gene TRBD1, 6 bases. CDR1 and CDR2 (germline): SNHLY, FYNNEI. This CDR3 comprises 13 residues. With 5 bases removed from V and 4 bases from J, the gap between germline ends came to 12 bases. The DNA for the CDR3 is TGTGCCAGCAGTAGGACAGCCTCTTACGAGCAGTACTTC. Protein sequence: CASSRTASYEQYF.

This clone was recorded once. The chain joins TRBV5-6 to TRBJ2-2, with a tentative D call TRBD1 (6 bases). The CDR3 runs to 15 residues. In germline, CDR1 is SGHDT, CDR2 YYEEEE. V was cut by 1 base and J by 4 bases, with 11 bases left in between. CDR3 DNA: TGTGCCAGCAGCTTGCAGGGGTGGGGCACCGGGGAGCTGTTTTTT. It encodes CASSLQGWGTGELFF.

The chain joins TRBV6-5 to TRBJ2-5, with 10 bases lining up with TRBD2. The J call is doubtful: the DNA matches TRBJ2-7 better. Germline CDR1 reads MNHEY; CDR2 reads SVGAGI. CDR3 size: 15 residues. As DNA, the CDR3 is TGTGCCAGCAGTTCCCTACTAGCGGGGTCCTACGAGCAGTACTTC. Protein product: CASSSLLAGSYEQYF.

Only a few counts were recorded for this clone. The gene calls are TRBV6-5 and TRBJ2-1; 10 bases fit TRBD1. Losses at the gene ends were 6 bases for V and 9 bases for J; bases not matched to a gene: 11. CDR1 and CDR2 from the germline V gene are MNHEY and SVGAGI. The CDR3 runs 15 residues. In DNA form, the CDR3 reads TGTGCCAGCAGATCCGGACAGGGGGAGAGTGGTGAGCAGTTCTTC. Protein sequence: CASRSGQGESGEQFF.

The V gene is TRBV19, the J gene TRBJ2-3; D is possibly TRBD2 (5 bases). Germline V gene lookup returns CDR1 LNHDA and CDR2 SQIVND (reference sequence). Trimming took 9 bases from V and 2 from J, leaving 18 bases between them. This CDR3 contains 15 residues. The CDR3 DNA sequence: TGTGCCAGCGCCATGGGGAGAGCTAACACAGATACGCAGTATTTT. Translating it yields CASAMGRANTDTQYF.

This clone has a single count. The same CDR3 arises from other DNA sequences in this sample as well. J is TRBJ2-1 and V is TRBV9; TRBD1 aligns across 11 bases. The CDR3 runs 16 residues. V shed 2 bases and J 1 base; nucleotides not matched to a gene: 2. CDR1 SGDLS and CDR2 YYNGEE come from the germline V gene. The CDR3 here is CASSVGQGDSYNEQFF. CDR3 in DNA: TGTGCCAGCAGCGTGGGACAGGGGGATTCCTACAATGAGCAGTTCTTC. The full variable domain, in which reference TRBV9 and TRBJ2-1 provide the parts outside the CDR3, is DSGVTQTPKHLITATGQRVTLRCSPRSGDLSVYWYQQSLDQGLQFLIQYYNGEERAKGNILERFSAQQFPDLHSELNLSSLELGDSALYFCASSVGQGDSYNEQFFGPGTRLTVL.

The chain carries TRBV9 and TRBJ1-2; 7 nucleotides line up with TRBD1. Losses at the gene ends were 1 base for V and 7 bases for J; bases not matched to a gene: 4. CDR3 length equals 13 residues. Germline loops: CDR1 SGDLS, CDR2 YYNGEE. CDR3: CASSVQGVGGYTF. CDR3 sequence (DNA): TGTGCCAGCAGCGTACAGGGGGTTGGTGGCTACACCTTC.